The entry below describes one T cell receptor (beta chain). What it binds is unknown. This specimen comes from a study of cytomegalovirus exposure and HLA in healthy donors. Researchers ran the PCR with 60 Vbeta and 13 Jbeta primers. This table comes from immunoSEQ multiplex PCR, and its TCRdb copy is limited to in-frame clones, with some not included. The table shows approximately 150,000 clones, with more than 65% occurring only once. General study points: About 87% or about 30% of the time was how often most TCR beta V segments were productive, according to an earlier analysis. With high specificity and sensitivity, the classifier reportedly diagnosed cytomegalovirus status. Researchers left out some V segments, among them TRBV6-2 and TRBV6-3, as indistinguishable.

V lost 4 bases and J lost 4; bases outside the gene matches: 8. The CDR3 covers 15 residues. Germline V gene lookup returns CDR1 MDHEN and CDR2 SYDVKM. The chain is built from TRBV28 and TRBJ2-3; 7 bases line up with TRBD2. The sequence derives from a woman between 35 and 50 years old in good health and CMV-seropositive. Source material: PBMCs. The CDR3 sequence is CASSSGGSSSDTQYF. The CDR3 DNA follows: TGTGCCAGCAGTTCGGGCGGGAGCAGTTCAGATACGCAGTATTTT.